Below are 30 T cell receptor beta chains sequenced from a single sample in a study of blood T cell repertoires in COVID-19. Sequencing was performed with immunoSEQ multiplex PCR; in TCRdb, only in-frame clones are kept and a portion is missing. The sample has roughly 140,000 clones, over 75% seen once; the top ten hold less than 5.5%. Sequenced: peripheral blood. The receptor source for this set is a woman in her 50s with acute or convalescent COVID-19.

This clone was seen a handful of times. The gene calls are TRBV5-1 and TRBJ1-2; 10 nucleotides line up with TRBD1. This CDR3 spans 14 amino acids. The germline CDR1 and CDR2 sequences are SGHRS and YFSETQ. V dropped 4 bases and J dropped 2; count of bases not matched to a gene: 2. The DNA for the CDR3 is TGCGCCAGCAGCCGGACAGGGGGGAACTATGGCTACACCTTC. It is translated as CASSRTGGNYGYTF.

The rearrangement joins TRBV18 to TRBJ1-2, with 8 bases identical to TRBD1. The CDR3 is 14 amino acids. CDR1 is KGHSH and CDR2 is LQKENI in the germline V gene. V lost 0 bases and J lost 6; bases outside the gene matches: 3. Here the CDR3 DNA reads TGTGCCAGCTCACCACCGACAGGGGAAAATGGCTACACCTTC. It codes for CASSPPTGENGYTF.

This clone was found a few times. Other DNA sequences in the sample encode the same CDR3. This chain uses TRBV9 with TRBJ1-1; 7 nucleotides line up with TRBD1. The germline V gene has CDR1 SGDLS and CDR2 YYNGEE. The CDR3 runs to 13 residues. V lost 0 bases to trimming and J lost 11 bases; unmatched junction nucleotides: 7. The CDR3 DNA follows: TGTGCCAGCAGCGTAGGGGTAGAGGGGGCCGCTTTCTTT. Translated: CASSVGVEGAAFF.

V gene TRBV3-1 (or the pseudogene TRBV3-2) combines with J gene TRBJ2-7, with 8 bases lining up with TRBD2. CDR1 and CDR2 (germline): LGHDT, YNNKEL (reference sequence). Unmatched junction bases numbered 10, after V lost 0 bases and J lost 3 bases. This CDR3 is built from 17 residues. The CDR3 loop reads CASSQDTSGKTHYEQYF. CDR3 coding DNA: TGTGCCAGCAGCCAAGATACTAGCGGAAAAACACACTACGAGCAGTACTTC.

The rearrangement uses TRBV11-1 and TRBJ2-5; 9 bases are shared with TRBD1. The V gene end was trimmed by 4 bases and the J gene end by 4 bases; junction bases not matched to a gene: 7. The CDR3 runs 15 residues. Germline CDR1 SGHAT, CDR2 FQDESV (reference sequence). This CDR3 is CASSYGQGTGETQYF. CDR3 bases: TGTGCCAGCAGCTACGGACAGGGGACAGGAGAGACCCAGTACTTC.

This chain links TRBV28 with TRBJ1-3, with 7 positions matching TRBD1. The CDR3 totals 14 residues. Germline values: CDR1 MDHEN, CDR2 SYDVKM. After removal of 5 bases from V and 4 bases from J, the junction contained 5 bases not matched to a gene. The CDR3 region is CASSPTGLGNTIYF. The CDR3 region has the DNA TGTGCCAGCAGTCCGACAGGGTTAGGAAACACCATATATTTT. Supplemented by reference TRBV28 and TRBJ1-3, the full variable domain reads DVKVTQSSRYLVKRTGEKVFLECVQDMDHENMFWYRQDPGLGLRLIYFSYDVKMKEKGDIPEGYSVSREKKERFSLILESASTNQTSMYLCASSPTGLGNTIYFGEGSWLTVV.

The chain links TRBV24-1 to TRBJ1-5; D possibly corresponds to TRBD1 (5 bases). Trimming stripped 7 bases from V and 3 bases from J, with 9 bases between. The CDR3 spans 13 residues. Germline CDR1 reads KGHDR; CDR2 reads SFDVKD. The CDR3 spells CATSETDNQPQHF. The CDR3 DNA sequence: TGTGCCACCAGCGAGACAGACAATCAGCCCCAGCATTTT.

CDR3 nucleotide sequence: TGCGCCAGCAGCGAGGTTAATAGCAATCAGCCCCAGCATTTT. Translation gives CASSEVNSNQPQHF. V is TRBV10-2 and J is TRBJ1-5; D not certain. Trimming removed 6 bases from V and 0 bases from J, with 9 bases in between. This CDR3 is built from 14 residues. In germline, CDR1 is WSHSY, CDR2 SAAADI.

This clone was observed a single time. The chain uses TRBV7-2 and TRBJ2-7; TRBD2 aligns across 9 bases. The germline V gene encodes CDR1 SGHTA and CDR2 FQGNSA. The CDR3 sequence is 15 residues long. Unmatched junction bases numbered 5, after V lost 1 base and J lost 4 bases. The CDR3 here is CASSLVAGGKYEQYF. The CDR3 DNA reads TGTGCCAGCAGCTTAGTTGCGGGGGGGAAGTACGAGCAGTACTTC.

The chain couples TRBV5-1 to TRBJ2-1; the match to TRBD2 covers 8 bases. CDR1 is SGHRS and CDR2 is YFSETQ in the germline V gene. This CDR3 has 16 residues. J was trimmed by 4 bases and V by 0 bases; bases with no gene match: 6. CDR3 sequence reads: CASSLEWRGVYNEQFF. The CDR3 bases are TGCGCCAGCAGCTTGGAATGGCGGGGGGTATACAATGAGCAGTTCTTC.

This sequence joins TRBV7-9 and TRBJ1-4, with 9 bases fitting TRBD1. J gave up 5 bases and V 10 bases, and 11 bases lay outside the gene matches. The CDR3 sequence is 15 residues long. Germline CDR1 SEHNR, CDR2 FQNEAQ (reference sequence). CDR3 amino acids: CATTGIGTGNEKLFF. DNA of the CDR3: TGTGCCACAACCGGGATCGGGACAGGGAATGAAAAACTGTTTTTT.

This CDR3 is CASSTQGSNQPQHF. In nucleotides, the CDR3 is TGTGCCAGCAGCACACAGGGTAGCAATCAGCCCCAGCATTTT. The chain is built from TRBV7-3 and TRBJ1-5; a possible D gene is TRBD1 (6 bases). V was trimmed by 5 bases and J by 0 bases, leaving 8 bases between them. The CDR3 loop spans 14 amino acids. Germline loops: CDR1 SGHTA, CDR2 FQGTGA.

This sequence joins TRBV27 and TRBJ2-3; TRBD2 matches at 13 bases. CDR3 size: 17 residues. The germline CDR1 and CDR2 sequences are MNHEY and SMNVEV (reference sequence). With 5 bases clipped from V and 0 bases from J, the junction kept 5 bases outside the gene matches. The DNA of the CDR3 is TGTGCCAGCAGTACGACTAGCGGGGGGCTTAGCACAGATACGCAGTATTTT. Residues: CASSTTSGGLSTDTQYF.

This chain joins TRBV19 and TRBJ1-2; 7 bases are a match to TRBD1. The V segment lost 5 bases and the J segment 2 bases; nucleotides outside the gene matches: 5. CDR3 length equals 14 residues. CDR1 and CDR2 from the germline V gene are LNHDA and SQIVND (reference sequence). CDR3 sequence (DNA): TGTGCCAGTAGTTTAGGGACAGTGAACTATGGCTACACCTTC. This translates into CASSLGTVNYGYTF. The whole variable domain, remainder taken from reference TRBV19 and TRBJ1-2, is DGGITQSPKYLFRKEGQNVTLSCEQNLNHDAMYWYRQDPGQGLRLIYYSQIVNDFQKGDIAEGYSVSREKKESFPLTVTSAQKNPTAFYLCASSLGTVNYGYTFGSGTRLTVV.

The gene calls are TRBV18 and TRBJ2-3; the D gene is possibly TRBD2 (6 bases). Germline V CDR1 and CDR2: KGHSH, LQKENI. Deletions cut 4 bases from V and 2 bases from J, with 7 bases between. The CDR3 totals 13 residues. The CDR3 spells CASSRGDTDTQYF. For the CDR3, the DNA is TGTGCCAGCTCACGGGGGGACACAGATACGCAGTATTTT.

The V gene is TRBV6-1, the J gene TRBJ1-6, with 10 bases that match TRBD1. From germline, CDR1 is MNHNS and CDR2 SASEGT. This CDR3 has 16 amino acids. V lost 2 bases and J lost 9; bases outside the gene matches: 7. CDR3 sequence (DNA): TGTGCCAGCAGTGAACCGGACAGGGGGTTTAGTTCACCCCTCCACTTT. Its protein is CASSEPDRGFSSPLHF.

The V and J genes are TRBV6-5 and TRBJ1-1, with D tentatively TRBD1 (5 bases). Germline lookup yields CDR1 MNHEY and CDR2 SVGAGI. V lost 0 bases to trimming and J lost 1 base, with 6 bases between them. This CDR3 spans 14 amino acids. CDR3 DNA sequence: TGTGCCAGCAGTTACTCCACAGGGAACACTGAAGCTTTCTTT. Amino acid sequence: CASSYSTGNTEAFF.

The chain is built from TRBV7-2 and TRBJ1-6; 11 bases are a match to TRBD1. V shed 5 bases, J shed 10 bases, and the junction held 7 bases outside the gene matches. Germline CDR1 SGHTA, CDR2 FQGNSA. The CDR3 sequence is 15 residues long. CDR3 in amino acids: CASSGGTGGVSPLHF. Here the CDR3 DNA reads TGTGCCAGCAGCGGGGGGACAGGGGGTGTATCACCCCTCCACTTT.

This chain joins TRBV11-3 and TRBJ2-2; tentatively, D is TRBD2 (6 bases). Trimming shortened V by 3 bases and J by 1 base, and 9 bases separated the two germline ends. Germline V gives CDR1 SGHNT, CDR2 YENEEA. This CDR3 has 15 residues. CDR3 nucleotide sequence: TGTGCCAGCAGCTTTTCGGGGGTGAACACCGGGGAGCTGTTTTTT. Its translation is CASSFSGVNTGELFF.

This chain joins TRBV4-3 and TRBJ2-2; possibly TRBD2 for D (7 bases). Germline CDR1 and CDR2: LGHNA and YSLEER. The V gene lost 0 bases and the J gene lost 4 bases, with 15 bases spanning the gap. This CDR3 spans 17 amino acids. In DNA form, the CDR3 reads TGCGCCAGCAGCCAAGACCGGGGGGCGCGCGGCACCGGGGAGCTGTTTTTT. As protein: CASSQDRGARGTGELFF.

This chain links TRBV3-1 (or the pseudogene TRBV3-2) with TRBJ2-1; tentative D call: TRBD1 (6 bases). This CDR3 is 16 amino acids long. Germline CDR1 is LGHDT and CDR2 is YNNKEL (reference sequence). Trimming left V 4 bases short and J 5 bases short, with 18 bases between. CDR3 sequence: CASSPRGQGLNNEQFF. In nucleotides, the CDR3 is TGTGCCAGCAGCCCTAGGGGCCAGGGGCTTAACAATGAGCAGTTCTTC.

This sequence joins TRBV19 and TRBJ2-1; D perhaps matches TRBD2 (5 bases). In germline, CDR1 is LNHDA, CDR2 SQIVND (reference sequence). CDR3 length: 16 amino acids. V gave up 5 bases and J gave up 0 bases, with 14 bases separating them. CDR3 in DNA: TGTGCCAGTAGTGCCTTCGAGGGTGACTCCTACAATGAGCAGTTCTTC. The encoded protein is CASSAFEGDSYNEQFF.

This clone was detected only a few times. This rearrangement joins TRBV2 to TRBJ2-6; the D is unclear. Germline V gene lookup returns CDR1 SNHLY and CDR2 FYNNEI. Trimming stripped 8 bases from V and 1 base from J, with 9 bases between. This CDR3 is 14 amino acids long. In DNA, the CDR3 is TGTGCCAGCGAGATACGTTCTGGGGCCAACGTCCTGACTTTC. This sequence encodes CASEIRSGANVLTF.

The CDR3 region is CASSYSGGEVGYTF. Here the CDR3 DNA reads TGTGCCAGCAGTTATTCGGGAGGAGAGGTGGGCTACACCTTC. The rearrangement links TRBV2 to TRBJ1-2, with D unclear. Trimming removed 5 bases at V and 8 bases at J, with 18 bases between. The CDR3 spans 14 residues. Germline loops: CDR1 SNHLY, CDR2 FYNNEI.

The CDR3 DNA reads TGTGCCAGCAGCTTAAGGTCAGGGGAATCCTACGAGCAGTACTTC. As protein: CASSLRSGESYEQYF. This chain joins TRBV11-3 and TRBJ2-7; D might be TRBD1 (6 bases). The CDR3 consists of 15 residues. Trimming left V 2 bases short and J 1 base short, with 12 bases between. Germline V CDR1 and CDR2: SGHNT, YENEEA.

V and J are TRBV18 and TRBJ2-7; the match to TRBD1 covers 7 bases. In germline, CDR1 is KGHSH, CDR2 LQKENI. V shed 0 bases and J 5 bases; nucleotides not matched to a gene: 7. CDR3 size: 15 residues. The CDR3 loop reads CASSPPTGTDHEQYF. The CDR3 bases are TGTGCCAGCTCACCACCAACCGGGACAGACCACGAGCAGTACTTC.

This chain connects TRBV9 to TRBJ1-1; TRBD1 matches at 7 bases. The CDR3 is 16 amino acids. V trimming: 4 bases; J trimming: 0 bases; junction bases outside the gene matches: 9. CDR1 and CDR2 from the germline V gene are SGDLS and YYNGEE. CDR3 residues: CASSPRDRPLNTEAFF. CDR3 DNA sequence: TGTGCCAGCAGCCCCAGGGACAGACCGCTGAACACTGAAGCTTTCTTT.

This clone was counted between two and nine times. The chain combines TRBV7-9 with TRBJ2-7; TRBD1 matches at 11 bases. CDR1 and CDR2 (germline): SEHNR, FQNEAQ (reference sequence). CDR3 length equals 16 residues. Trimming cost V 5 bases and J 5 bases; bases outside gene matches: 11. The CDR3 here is CASSKGPGQGDDEQYF. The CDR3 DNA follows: TGTGCCAGCAGCAAAGGTCCGGGACAGGGGGACGACGAGCAGTACTTC.

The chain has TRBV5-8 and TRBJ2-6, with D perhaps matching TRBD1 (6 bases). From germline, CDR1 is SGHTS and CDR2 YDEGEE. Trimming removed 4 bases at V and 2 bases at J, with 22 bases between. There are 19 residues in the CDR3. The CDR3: CASSRDKQTPRTGANVLTF. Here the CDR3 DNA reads TGTGCCAGCAGCAGGGACAAGCAAACGCCCAGGACTGGGGCCAACGTCCTGACTTTC.

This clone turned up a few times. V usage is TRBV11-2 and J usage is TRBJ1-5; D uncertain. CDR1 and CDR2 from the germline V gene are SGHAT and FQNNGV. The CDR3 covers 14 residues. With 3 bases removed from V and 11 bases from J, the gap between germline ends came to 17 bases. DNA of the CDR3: TGTGCCAGCAGCTTTACGGGAGGACGTGCGACCCAGCATTTT. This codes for CASSFTGGRATQHF.